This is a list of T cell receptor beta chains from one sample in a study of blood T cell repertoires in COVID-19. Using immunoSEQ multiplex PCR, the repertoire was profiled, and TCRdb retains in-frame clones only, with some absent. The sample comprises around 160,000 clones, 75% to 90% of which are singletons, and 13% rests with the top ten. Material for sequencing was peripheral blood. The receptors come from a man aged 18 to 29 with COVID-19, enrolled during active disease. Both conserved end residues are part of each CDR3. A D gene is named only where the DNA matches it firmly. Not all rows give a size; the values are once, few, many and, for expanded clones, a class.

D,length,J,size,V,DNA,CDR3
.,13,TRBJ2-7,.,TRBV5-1,TGCGCCAGCAGCATACGGGGGTCCCACGAGCAGTACTTC,CASSIRGSHEQYF
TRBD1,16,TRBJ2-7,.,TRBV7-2,TGTGCCAGCAGGGTTTCCGGACAGGTGCAGACCTACGAGCAGTACTTC,CASRVSGQVQTYEQYF
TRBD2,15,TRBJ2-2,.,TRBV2,TGTGCCAGCAGTGGGACTAGCGGGAGGATCGGGGAGCTGTTTTTT,CASSGTSGRIGELFF
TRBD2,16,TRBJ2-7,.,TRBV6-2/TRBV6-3,TGTGCCAGCAGTTACTCGATTATTAGCGGGGACTACGAGCAGTACTTC,CASSYSIISGDYEQYF
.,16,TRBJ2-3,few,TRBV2,TGTGCCAGCAAACCACCCTGGAGGGGTTGGACAGATACGCAGTATTTT,CASKPPWRGWTDTQYF
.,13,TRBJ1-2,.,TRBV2,TGTGCCAGCAGTGAGGCCAGGGGCTATGGCTACACCTTC,CASSEARGYGYTF
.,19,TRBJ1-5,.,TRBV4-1,TGCGCCAGCAGCCAAGTATTTATGCGGGCGGCGGATAGCAATCAGCCCCAGCATTTT,CASSQVFMRAADSNQPQHF
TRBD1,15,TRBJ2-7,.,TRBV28,TGTGCCAGCAGTTTAGGGGGGACAGGGCTCTACGAGCAGTACTTC,CASSLGGTGLYEQYF
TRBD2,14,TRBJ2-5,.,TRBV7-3,TGTGCCAGCAGCTTAGCGGGAGGGCAAGAGACCCAGTACTTC,CASSLAGGQETQYF
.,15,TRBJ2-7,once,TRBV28,TGTGCCAGCAGTTTAACCGGGGTTGGTAGTTACGAGCAGTACTTC,CASSLTGVGSYEQYF
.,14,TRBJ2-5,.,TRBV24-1,TGTGCCACCAGTGCCCCCTATGCGGGAGAGACCCAGTACTTC,CATSAPYAGETQYF
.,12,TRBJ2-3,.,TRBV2,TGTGCCAGCATAACTAGCACAGATACGCAGTATTTT,CASITSTDTQYF
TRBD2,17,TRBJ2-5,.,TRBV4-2,TGTGCCAGCAGCCAACCGGGACTAGCGGGAAAAAAAGAGACCCAGTACTTC,CASSQPGLAGKKETQYF
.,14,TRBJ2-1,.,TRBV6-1,TGTGCCAGCAGTGAATATTCCGAGCGGAATGAGCAGTTCTTC,CASSEYSERNEQFF
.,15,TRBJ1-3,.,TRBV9,TGTGCCAGCAGCGTAGGGGCAGAGCCCGGAAACACCATATATTTT,CASSVGAEPGNTIYF
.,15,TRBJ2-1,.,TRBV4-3,TGCGCCAGCAGCCAAGGGCCAGCGGATTACAATGAGCAGTTCTTC,CASSQGPADYNEQFF
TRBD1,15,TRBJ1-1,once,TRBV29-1,TGCAGCGGATTGGACAGGGGGCTGGAGAACACTGAAGCTTTCTTT,CSGLDRGLENTEAFF
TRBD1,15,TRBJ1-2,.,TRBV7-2,TGTGCCAGCAGCCCAGGACAGGCAGAAGGCAGTGGCTACACCTTC,CASSPGQAEGSGYTF
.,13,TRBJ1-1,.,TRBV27,TGTGCCAGCAGTTCGGAGCGGGTGGATGAAGCTTTCTTT,CASSSERVDEAFF
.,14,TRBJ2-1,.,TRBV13,TGTGCCAGCAGCTTAGAATCCCAGTACAATGAGCAGTTCTTC,CASSLESQYNEQFF
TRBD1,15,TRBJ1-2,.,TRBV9,TGTGCCAGCAGCGCAGGGGACAGGAAACCTTATGGCTACACCTTC,CASSAGDRKPYGYTF
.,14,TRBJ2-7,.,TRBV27,TGTGCCAGCAGTTCTGAGCGGGTTACCTACGAGCAGTACTTC,CASSSERVTYEQYF
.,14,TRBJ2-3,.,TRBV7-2,TGTGCCAGCAGTCAGGGGCTAGCCCCAGATACGCAGTATTTT,CASSQGLAPDTQYF
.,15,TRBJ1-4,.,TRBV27,TGTGCCAGCAGCTCCTGGGGGGGGCCAGAGGAAAAACTGTTTTTT,CASSSWGGPEEKLFF
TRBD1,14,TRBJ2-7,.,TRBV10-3,TGTGCCATCAGTCGGGACAGCAACACCTACGAGCAGTACTTC,CAISRDSNTYEQYF
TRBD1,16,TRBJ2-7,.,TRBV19,TGTGCCAGTAGTCCCCAGCGGGACAGGGATTCCGACGAGCAGTACTTC,CASSPQRDRDSDEQYF
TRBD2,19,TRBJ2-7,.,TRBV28,TGTGCCAGCAGTTCCCCCCTGCAACCAAGCGGGAGGGCTGAGAGGGAGCAGTACTTC,CASSSPLQPSGRAEREQYF
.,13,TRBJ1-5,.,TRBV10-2,TGCGCCAGCAGCCGCGATAGCAATCAGCCCCAGCATTTT,CASSRDSNQPQHF
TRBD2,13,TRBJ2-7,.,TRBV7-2,TGTGCCAGCAGCTTAACCGGGAGGGACGAGCAGTACTTC,CASSLTGRDEQYF
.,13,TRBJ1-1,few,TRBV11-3,TGTGCCAGCAGCTTATGGAGATACACTGAAGCTTTCTTT,CASSLWRYTEAFF
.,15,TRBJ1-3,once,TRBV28,TGTGCCAGCAGTTTATTGTGGGGAGGGAGAAACACCATATATTTT,CASSLLWGGRNTIYF
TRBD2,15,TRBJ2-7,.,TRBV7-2,TGTGCCAGCAGCTTAGACCGGGGGGAAGTTTACGAGCAGTACTTC,CASSLDRGEVYEQYF
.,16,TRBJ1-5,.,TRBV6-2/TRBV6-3,TGTGCCAGCAGCCCAGGATGGGACACAATAAGTCAGCCCCAGCATTTT,CASSPGWDTISQPQHF
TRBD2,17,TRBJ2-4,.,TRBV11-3,TGTGCCAGCAGCTTAGTTCTTAGCGGGGTAGGCAAAAACATTCAGTACTTC,CASSLVLSGVGKNIQYF
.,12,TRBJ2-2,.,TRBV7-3,TGTGCCAGCAGCTCAAACACCGGGGAGCTGTTTTTT,CASSSNTGELFF
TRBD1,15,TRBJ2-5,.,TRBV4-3,TGCGCCAGCAGCCAAGATGGACAGGGACAAGAGACCCAGTACTTC,CASSQDGQGQETQYF
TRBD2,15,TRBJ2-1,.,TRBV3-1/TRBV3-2,TGTGCCAGCAGCCCGCGGGAGGGTGGGTACAATGAGCAGTTCTTC,CASSPREGGYNEQFF
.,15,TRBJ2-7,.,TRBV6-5,TGTGCCAGCAGTTACGGGGCAGCTAGCTCCTACGAGCAGTACTTC,CASSYGAASSYEQYF
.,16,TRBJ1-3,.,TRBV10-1,TGCGCCAGCAGTGAGTCCAGGGCCTTGACGAGAAACACCATATATTTT,CASSESRALTRNTIYF
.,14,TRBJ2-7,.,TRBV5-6,TGTGCCAGCAGCTGGGGGCAGGGCTCCTACGAGCAGTACTTC,CASSWGQGSYEQYF
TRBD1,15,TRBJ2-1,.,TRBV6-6,TGTGCCAGCAGTTACTCGATCGACAGGGAAAATGAGCAGTTCTTC,CASSYSIDRENEQFF
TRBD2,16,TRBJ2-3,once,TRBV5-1,TGCGCCAGCAGCTTACGACTAGCGGCTAGGGCAGATACGCAGTATTTT,CASSLRLAARADTQYF
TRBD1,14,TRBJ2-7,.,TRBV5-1,TGCGCCAGCAGCTTGGGCAGGGGGAACTACGAGCAGTACTTC,CASSLGRGNYEQYF
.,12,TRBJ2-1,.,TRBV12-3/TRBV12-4,TGTGCCAGCAGTTTTAGGGGGTTTGAGCAGTTCTTC,CASSFRGFEQFF
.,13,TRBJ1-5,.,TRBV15,TGTGCCACTACACCAGGGAGGTACCAGCCCCAGCATTTT,CATTPGRYQPQHF
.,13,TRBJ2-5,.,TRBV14,TGTGCCAGCAGCCAAAGGGGGCAAGAGACCCAGTACTTC,CASSQRGQETQYF
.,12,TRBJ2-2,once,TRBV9,TGTGCCAGCAGCGCGGGGAGTGAGGAGCTGTTTTTT,CASSAGSEELFF